This TCR beta chain was observed in a study of blood T cell repertoires in COVID-19. About the study: COVID-19 samples, acute and convalescent, were from the United States, Italy and Spain. Sources were T cells, B-cell-depleted T cells, or PBMCs; the material itself was cDNA or gDNA.

Seattle participants joined during active infection and were tracked over time. The CDR3 consists of 13 residues. The V and J ends lost 5 bases and 1 base respectively, with 8 bases between them. The V gene's germline CDR1 is SGHTA and CDR2 FQGNSA. Method: immunoSEQ multiplex PCR; TCRdb's copy keeps in-frame clones and lacks some. The data contain 300,000 to 400,000 clones, about 90% of them singletons. The clonotype comes from a woman aged 70-85 years with COVID-19, enrolled during active disease. The chain has TRBV7-2 and TRBJ1-2; D gene uncertain. Sequencing input: peripheral blood. For the CDR3, the DNA is TGTGCCAGCAGCGTCGAGGTTAACTATGGCTACACCTTC. Translation: CASSVEVNYGYTF.